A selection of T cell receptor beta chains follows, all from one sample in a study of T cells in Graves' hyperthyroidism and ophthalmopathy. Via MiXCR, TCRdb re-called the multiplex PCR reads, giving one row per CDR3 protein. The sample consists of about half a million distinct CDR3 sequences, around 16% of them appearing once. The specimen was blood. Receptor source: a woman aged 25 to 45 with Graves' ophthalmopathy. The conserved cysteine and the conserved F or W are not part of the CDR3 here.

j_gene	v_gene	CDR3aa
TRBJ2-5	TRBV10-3	ATRSLAGGLTQETQY
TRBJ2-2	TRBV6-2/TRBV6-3	ASSYSDSVVTDTGELF
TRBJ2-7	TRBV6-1	ASSVRADYYEQY
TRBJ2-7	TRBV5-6	ASSLFARSYEQY
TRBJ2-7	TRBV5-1	ASSSGAREQY
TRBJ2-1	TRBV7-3	ASSLLGVSYNEQL
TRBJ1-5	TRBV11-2	ASSLAGWSNQPQH
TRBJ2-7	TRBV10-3	ATIASRDRGRHEQY
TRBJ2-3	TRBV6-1	ASGTGASRDTQY
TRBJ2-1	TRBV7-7	ASSLDPRNEQF
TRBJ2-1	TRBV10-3	AIRPTSGVAEQF
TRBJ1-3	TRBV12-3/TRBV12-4	ASDDRGNTIY
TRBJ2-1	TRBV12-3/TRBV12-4	ASSYTADYNEQF
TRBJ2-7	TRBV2	ASIPNEVNYEQY
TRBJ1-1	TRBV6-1	ASKADTEAF
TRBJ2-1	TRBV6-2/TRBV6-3	ASSSLAGVVNEQF
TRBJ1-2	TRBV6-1	ASSPDGNNYGYT
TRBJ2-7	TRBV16	ASSQEGLPPYEQY
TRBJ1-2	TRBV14	ARILRGGKNYGYT
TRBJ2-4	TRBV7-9	ASSLAFRRVQY
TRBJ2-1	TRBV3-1	ASSQDRAFEQF
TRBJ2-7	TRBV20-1	SAVTGTGVIYEQY
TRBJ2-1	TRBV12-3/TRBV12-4	ASSLRGVDGEQF
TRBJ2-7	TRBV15	ATSRALEEQY
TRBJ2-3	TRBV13	ASSLVPDTQY
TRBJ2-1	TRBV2	ASSEAGQLYNEQF
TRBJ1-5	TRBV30	AWMGGRGTSSNQPQH
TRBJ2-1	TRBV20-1	SARDPGIAGGSSYNEQF
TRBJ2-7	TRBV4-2	ASSQDYGGSEQY
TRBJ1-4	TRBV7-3	VSSNPRDTSTNEKLF
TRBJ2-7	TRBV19	ASSVAGQNEQY
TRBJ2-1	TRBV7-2	ASSFQNSYNEQF
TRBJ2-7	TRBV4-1	ASSQEFKQY
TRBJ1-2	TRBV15	ATSRPLGGYT
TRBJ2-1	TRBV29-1	SVEGGGGADNEQF
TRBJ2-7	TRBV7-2	ASISGGTGPYEQY
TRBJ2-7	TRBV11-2	ASRSTGGAVKYEQY